This TCR beta chain appears in the sequencing data of a study of blood T cell repertoires in COVID-19. Libraries were prepared by immunoSEQ multiplex PCR; TCRdb keeps only in-frame clonotypes and omits some of them. The sample consists of around 700,000 clones, over 80% of them appearing once. The sequencing input was peripheral blood. This receptor was identified in a woman aged 18-30 years with acute or convalescent COVID-19.

This CDR3 is CASRGRLATTGELFF. DNA for the CDR3: TGTGCCAGCAGAGGGCGACTAGCGACTACCGGGGAGCTGTTTTTT. This rearrangement joins TRBV6-5 to TRBJ2-2, with 8 bases fitting TRBD2. Unmatched junction bases numbered 8, after V lost 6 bases and J lost 5 bases. The CDR3 spans 15 residues. Germline lookup yields CDR1 MNHEY and CDR2 SVGAGI.